This entry concerns a single T cell receptor beta chain. Its antigen is not identified. The source of the sample is a study of cytomegalovirus exposure and HLA in healthy donors. Overall study findings and caveats: The authors listed 164 TCR beta chains as cytomegalovirus-associated.

CDR1 and CDR2 from the germline V gene are MDHEN and SYDVKM. Trimming pared 3 bases from V and 1 base from J, leaving 13 bases between. This CDR3 is built from 16 residues. The PCR contained 60 Vbeta and 13 Jbeta primers. Repertoires were generated with immunoSEQ multiplex PCR, while TCRdb's copy carries only in-frame clones and drops some. This table has around 140,000 clones, 60% to 85% appearing once. This chain connects TRBV28 to TRBJ1-5; D may be TRBD1 (6 bases). The sample comprised PBMCs. This sequence originates from a woman in her late teens or twenties in good health and CMV-seronegative. The CDR3 spells CASSFSRGRSNQPQHF. The CDR3 DNA reads TGTGCCAGCAGTTTCAGCAGGGGTCGGAGCAATCAGCCCCAGCATTTT. The variable domain in full, completed from reference TRBV28 and TRBJ1-5, reads DVKVTQSSRYLVKRTGEKVFLECVQDMDHENMFWYRQDPGLGLRLIYFSYDVKMKEKGDIPEGYSVSREKKERFSLILESASTNQTSMYLCASSFSRGRSNQPQHFGDGTRLSIL.